These T cell receptor beta chains were read from a single sample in a study of T cell responses to AZD1222 COVID-19 vaccine. Measured with immunoSEQ multiplex PCR; TCRdb has only the in-frame clones, and not every one. The sample gives about 100,000 clones, around nine tenths of which show up once; approximately 1.2% is in the top ten. Sequencing used peripheral blood, obtained on day 0 of AZD1222 vaccination. Receptors were obtained from an adult in good health. CDR3s leave out the opening cysteine and the closing phenylalanine or tryptophan. The D gene is left open where the match is weak.

>-|TRBJ2-1|TRBV18
ASRPPDAYNEQF
>-|TRBJ2-7|TRBV7-3
ASSPNAGLWDEQY
>-|TRBJ1-4|TRBV2
ASSERQREKLF
>-|TRBJ1-4|TRBV13
ASSHGPDGQLF
>-|TRBJ2-1|TRBV24-1
ATSDSYSGSYNEQF
>TRBD2|TRBJ2-7|TRBV18
ASSPSREGKY
>-|TRBJ1-1|TRBV6-5
ASTAVSNTEAF
>-|TRBJ1-1|TRBV5-4
ASSPQGGTEAF
>-|TRBJ2-2|TRBV7-8
ASSSKEGPTGIVSGELF
>-|TRBJ1-6|TRBV5-6
ASSNWDFDNSPLH
>-|TRBJ2-7|TRBV4-1
ASSSRYSYEQY
>-|TRBJ2-7|TRBV14
ASSLSPGQSSYEQY
>-|TRBJ1-2|TRBV7-2
ASSLGGSNYGYT
>TRBD1|TRBJ1-4|TRBV6-5
ASSPQQGVEKLF
>-|TRBJ1-4|TRBV4-1
ASSQGGTNEKLF
>TRBD1|TRBJ1-6|TRBV5-4
ASSFWQGANNSPLH
>-|TRBJ2-3|TRBV6-1
ASSEGRDTQY